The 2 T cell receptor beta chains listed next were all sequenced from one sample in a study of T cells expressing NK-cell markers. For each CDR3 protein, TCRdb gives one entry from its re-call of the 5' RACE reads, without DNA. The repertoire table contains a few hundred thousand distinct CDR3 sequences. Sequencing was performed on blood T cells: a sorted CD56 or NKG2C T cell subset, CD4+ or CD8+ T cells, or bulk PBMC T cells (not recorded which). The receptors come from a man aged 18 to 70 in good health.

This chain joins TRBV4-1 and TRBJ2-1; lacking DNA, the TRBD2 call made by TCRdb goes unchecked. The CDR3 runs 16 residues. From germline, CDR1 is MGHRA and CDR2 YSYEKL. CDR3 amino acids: CASSQLRGGGRNEQFF.

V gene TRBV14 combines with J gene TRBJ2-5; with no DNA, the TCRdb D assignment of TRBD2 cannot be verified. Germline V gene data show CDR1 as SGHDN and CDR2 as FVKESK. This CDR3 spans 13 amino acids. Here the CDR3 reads CASSAQSGGNQYF.